The T cell receptor beta chain described here comes from a study of cytomegalovirus exposure and HLA in healthy donors. Study-level results: Later analysis identified some 16,000 TCR beta sequences associated with HLA alleles, using a false discovery rate threshold of 0.05.

The PCR was carried out with 60 Vbeta primers and 13 Jbeta primers. The method was immunoSEQ multiplex PCR; TCRdb's version includes in-frame clones alone and lacks a portion of them. Of around 200,000 clones listed, roughly 79% were seen once; the top ten hold 1.5% to 2%. The donors (healthy individuals) were bone marrow donors. This clone showed up just once. The antigen is not known. The specimen was PBMCs. This receptor was taken from a man in his thirties or forties in good health and CMV-seronegative.

The CDR3 DNA follows: TGCGCCAGCAGCAAAGGGACAGCAAACACTGAAGCTTTCTTT. This gives the protein CASSKGTANTEAFF. The V and J genes are TRBV5-1 and TRBJ1-1; TRBD1 matches at 7 bases. The J segment lost 2 bases and the V segment lost 4 bases, leaving 5 bases of the junction unmatched. Germline values: CDR1 SGHRS, CDR2 YFSETQ. CDR3 size: 14 residues.